The next 10 T cell receptor beta chains were all read from a single sample in a study of blood T cell repertoires in COVID-19. Using immunoSEQ multiplex PCR, the repertoire was profiled, and TCRdb retains in-frame clones only, with some absent. The profile shows roughly 70,000 clones, 84% of them singletons. The sample taken for sequencing was peripheral blood. The receptors were sampled from a woman aged 55-75 years with acute or convalescent COVID-19.

The sample holds a few counts of this clone. The rearrangement uses TRBV7-9 and TRBJ1-2; D gene unclear. CDR3 length: 14 residues. Trimming removed 4 bases from V and 8 bases from J, with 17 bases in between. Germline CDR1 SEHNR, CDR2 FQNEAQ (reference sequence). As DNA, the CDR3 is TGTGCCAGCAGCTCTAGTCCTCACTGGCGGGGCTACACCTTC. Translating it yields CASSSSPHWRGYTF.

This chain links TRBV28 with TRBJ1-2; D is unresolved. Germline-derived CDR1 and CDR2 are MDHEN and SYDVKM. With 6 bases removed from V and 3 bases from J, the gap between germline ends came to 5 bases. The CDR3 extends over 11 amino acids. Here the CDR3 reads CASSPDYGYTF. The CDR3 region has the DNA TGTGCCAGCAGCCCAGACTATGGCTACACCTTC.

The CDR3, as DNA: TGTGCCAGTACCCTCCAAGGACAGTCACATGAAAAACTGTTTTTT. Translating it yields CASTLQGQSHEKLFF. This sequence joins TRBV19 and TRBJ1-4; weak D call: TRBD1 (6 bases). The V end was cut by 7 bases, the J end by 6 bases, with 18 bases between. Per germline, CDR1 LNHDA and CDR2 SQIVND (reference sequence). The CDR3 contains 15 residues.

This chain joins TRBV30 and TRBJ1-4; 7 bases are shared with TRBD1. Germline V gene lookup returns CDR1 GTSNPN and CDR2 SVGIG (reference sequence). The CDR3 extends over 14 amino acids. Trimming removed 7 bases from V and 3 bases from J; junction bases left unmatched: 8. CDR3 region: CAYSPGQPNEKLFF. Written as DNA, the CDR3 is TGTGCCTATTCTCCGGGACAGCCTAATGAAAAACTGTTTTTT.

The genes are TRBV11-2 and TRBJ1-4; the match to TRBD1 covers 11 bases. CDR1 and CDR2 (germline): SGHAT, FQNNGV. The CDR3 spans 16 residues. J was trimmed by 8 bases and V by 0 bases; bases with no gene match: 5. The CDR3 sequence: CASSLEGTGGLEKLFF. The CDR3 DNA follows: TGTGCCAGCAGCTTAGAGGGGACAGGGGGTTTGGAAAAACTGTTTTTT.

The CDR3 protein is CASGTGGQETQYF. CDR3 sequence (DNA): TGTGCCAGCGGTACAGGGGGGCAAGAGACCCAGTACTTC. The chain uses TRBV2 and TRBJ2-5; 8 bases fit TRBD1. With V trimmed by 8 bases and J by 2 bases, 4 bases remained unmatched. CDR3 length: 13 residues. Germline V gene sequence: CDR1 SNHLY, CDR2 FYNNEI.

V and J are TRBV5-1 and TRBJ1-4; 9 bases map to TRBD1. CDR3 length: 19 residues. The V gene end was trimmed by 0 bases and the J gene end by 3 bases; junction bases not matched to a gene: 12. Germline CDR1 is SGHRS and CDR2 is YFSETQ. This chain's CDR3 is CASSLVGQGEGLANEKLFF. Here the CDR3 DNA reads TGCGCCAGCAGCTTGGTGGGACAGGGCGAAGGTCTGGCTAATGAAAAACTGTTTTTT.

V is TRBV10-2 and J is TRBJ1-1, with 11 bases lining up with TRBD1. This CDR3 comprises 16 residues. V lost 6 bases to trimming and J lost 3 bases; unmatched junction nucleotides: 9. Germline V CDR1 and CDR2: WSHSY, SAAADI. The CDR3 sequence: CASREGQGATYTEAFF. CDR3 in DNA: TGCGCCAGCAGGGAAGGACAGGGGGCGACATACACTGAAGCTTTCTTT.

The V gene is TRBV20-1, the J gene TRBJ2-3; 10 nucleotides align to TRBD1. V shed 3 bases, J shed 0 bases, and the junction held 12 bases outside the gene matches. CDR3 length: 18 amino acids. The germline gives CDR1 DFQATT, CDR2 SNEGSKA (reference sequence). The CDR3 coding sequence is TGCAGTGCTAGTCGCGTGACAGGGGGCACCGCTAGCACAGATACGCAGTATTTT. Its protein product is CSASRVTGGTASTDTQYF.

The chain recombines TRBV18 with TRBJ1-4, with a tentative D call TRBD1 (6 bases). Germline values: CDR1 KGHSH, CDR2 LQKENI. The CDR3 runs 15 residues. The V gene lost 5 bases and the J gene lost 8 bases, with 18 bases spanning the gap. DNA of the CDR3: TGTGCCAGCTCAGAGACCGGGACATTGAAGGAAAAACTGTTTTTT. Its translation is CASSETGTLKEKLFF.